The clone carrying this T cell receptor beta chain was counted a single time. Its specificity is not known. In the source study's methods: As immunoSEQ supplied junction-only sequences (without quality scores), filtering differed. Libraries were prepared by immunoSEQ multiplex PCR; TCRdb keeps only in-frame clonotypes and omits some of them. That table supplies the V and J calls and clone size; D and trimming were determined from the DNA. Of about 2.1 million clones listed, 85% to 95% are singletons. The data were taken from a study of shared clonotypes between healthy human individuals. Notes on the study in general: A limitation of the genetic and exposure-history diversity represented arose from few donors.

Germline lookup yields CDR1 LGHNA and CDR2 YSLEER. Losses at the gene ends were 4 bases for V and 11 bases for J; bases not matched to a gene: 10. The CDR3 totals 14 residues. CD45RO-negative, CCR7-positively selected cells formed the naive CD8 fraction, excluding terminally differentiated effector memory CD45RA+ cells. The study enrolled healthy HIV-negative adults without recent acute infections or vaccinations as donors. The donor cohort consisted entirely of Caucasian adults residing in Nashville, Tennessee. The receptor comes from a man aged 18 to 30 in good health. Some clones in this sample may be carry-over from other donors' samples. Sequencing input: naive CD8+ T cells from PBMCs. The gene calls are TRBV4-3 and TRBJ1-4, with 7 bases that match TRBD1. This CDR3 reads CASSPSRGFGKLFF. CDR3 bases: TGCGCCAGCAGCCCGAGCAGGGGGTTCGGGAAACTGTTTTTT.